The following is a T cell receptor beta chain sequence with its context. Its antigen specificity is not known. Per-base quality was not reported, and no clone a single base away is much larger than it. TCRbeta CDR3 regions were amplified from genomic DNA by means of the immunoSEQ Assay, a bias-controlled multiplex PCR. Concerning the study's data processing: The number of nucleated cells in each sample was estimated from the amplification of reference gene primers within the assay. To quantify the absolute abundance of each unique TCRbeta CDR3 rearrangement, sequence reads were collapsed and filtered. For each sample, productive Simpson clonality was calculated by taking the square root of Simpson's diversity index across productive rearrangements. Drawn from immuneACCESS, this table holds only the in-frame rearrangements with V and J called that TCRdb kept. Clones are partly lost; checked studies trace under half to an unresolved V gene and leave the rest unexplained. D and trimming come from the DNA, and the V and J calls and clone size come from that table. The sample includes around 200,000 clones, with around 85% observed a single time. Approximately 18% of the sample comes from the top ten.

This entry comes from a study of blood T cell repertoires in COVID-19 (dated by TCRdb to about 2020). For the study in its entirety: Samples covering the acute and convalescent phases of COVID-19 were provided by collaborators in the United States, Italy and Spain. The repertoires were released in a freely available public database meant as a resource for research on the immune response to SARS-CoV-2. Samples were obtained from the ongoing ImmuneRACE study (first 160 participants) and from 1,254 subjects provided by 6 global collaborators. Nearly every sample came with metadata listing a de-identified subject ID, COVID-19 status, age in years and sex. The material from the prospective study consisted of cDNA or gDNA derived from T cells, B-cell-depleted T cells, or PBMCs. The dataset comprised deeply sampled blood TCRbeta repertoires from subjects exposed to, actively infected with, or recovered from COVID-19. Where HLA class I and class II types were available, the types were taken from metadata supplied by the sample provider, not from assay-based typing. Paper-wide results and their limitations: The quantity of clinical and demographic metadata differed by source and by participant and was supplied without curation.

Including the terminal cysteine and phenylalanine, the CDR3 comprises 13 residues. The CDR3 DNA has 39 bases and is translated from base 1. Germline trimming amounts to 5 bases on V and 4 bases on J, with 3 as the count of junction bases outside the gene matches. Sequences KGHSH (CDR1) and LQKENI (CDR2) are obtained from the germline V gene. Participants in the prospective study were enrolled through a virtual design, were aged roughly 18 to 100 years, and lived in some 24 United States geographic areas. In the prospective study, participants were assigned to cohorts based on the clinical history participants reported in a screening survey and a study questionnaire. For ImmuneRACE Cohort 3, a participant was defined as recovered based on two consecutive negative NP/OP PCR tests, clearance by a healthcare professional, or resolution of symptoms. Mobile phlebotomists in the prospective study collected whole blood, serum and a nasopharyngeal or oropharyngeal swab from every participant. Participants in the prospective study had the option to provide additional blood draws and questionnaires over a roughly two-month period. Before DNA extraction, blood samples from the prospective study were shipped at room temperature or frozen.

The sample comprised PBMCs or T cells enriched from blood (not recorded which). This TCR was recovered from a man aged 35 to 55 who had recovered from COVID-19. The chain employs TRBV18 and TRBJ2-3, and TRBD1 aligns with 7 junction nucleotides. The CDR3 here reads CASSAGGSDTQYF. The DNA is as follows: TGTGCCAGCTCAGCAGGGGGATCAGATACGCAGTATTTT.